This T cell receptor beta chain stems from a study of Ad26.COV2.S vaccination and SARS-CoV-2 variants. Study context: The COV1001 Ad26.COV2.S trial arm included the donor. Each vaccinee took Ad26.COV2.S intramuscularly, once or twice 56 days apart.

Clones were read by immunoSEQ multiplex PCR, and TCRdb kept only the in-frame ones, dropping some. This table has 200,000 to 300,000 clones, roughly 90% appearing once. Regarding treatment: 15 to 20 received Ad26.COV2.S at low or high dose, single or two shots; about 5 received placebo; per-sample allocation not given. All samples were drawn on day 63, counting from the first vaccine or placebo injection. This CDR3 has 13 amino acids. Germline values: CDR1 SGHTA, CDR2 FQGNSA. V was trimmed by 1 base and J by 4 bases, leaving 7 bases between them. Broader study findings: Reports say spike-specific CD8+ and CD4+ T cell responses covered substantial breadth after vaccination. Possibly, TCR breadth and depth analyses underestimated total T cell responses.

Comment on this clone: What it binds is unknown.

The chain combines TRBV7-2 with TRBJ2-5, with no clear D. The TCR was taken from a person aged 18-65 years who received the Ad26.COV2.S COVID-19 vaccine or a placebo. The sample consisted of peripheral blood, taken in a trial of Ad26.COV2.S vaccine versus placebo. The CDR3 nucleotides read TGTGCCAGCAGCTTAGGGATCCTAGAGACCCAGTACTTC. Protein: CASSLGILETQYF.